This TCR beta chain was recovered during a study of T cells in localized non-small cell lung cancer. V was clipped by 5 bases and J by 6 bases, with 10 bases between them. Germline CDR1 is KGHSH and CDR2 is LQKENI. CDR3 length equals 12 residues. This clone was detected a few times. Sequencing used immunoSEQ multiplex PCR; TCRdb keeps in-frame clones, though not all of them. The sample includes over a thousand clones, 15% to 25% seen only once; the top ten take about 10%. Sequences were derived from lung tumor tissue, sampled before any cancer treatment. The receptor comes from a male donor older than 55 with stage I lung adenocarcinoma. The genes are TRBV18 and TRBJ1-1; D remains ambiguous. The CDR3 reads CASSTNSPEAFF. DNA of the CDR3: TGTGCCAGCTCAACTAACAGTCCTGAAGCTTTCTTT.